The rows below give T cell receptor beta chains drawn from one sample of a study of identical twins. MiXCR, applied by TCRdb to the 5' RACE reads, yields one record per CDR3 protein. The repertoire has about 520,000 distinct CDR3 sequences, roughly 21% of them found once; the top ten carry 0.8% to 1%. These sequences were also reported in another study, on T cells expressing NK-cell markers.

What was sequenced was CD4+ T cells sorted from blood. Every receptor here comes from a woman aged 18-29 years in good health. The CDR3 runs from the conserved cysteine through the conserved F or W. The D gene is left open where the match is weak. Only part of the rows carry a size: once, few, many, or a class if the clone is expanded.

CDR3nt,CDR3aa,abundance,j_gene,d_gene,v_gene
TGTGCCAGCTCCGGACTAGCGGGGTACAATGAGCAGTTCTTC,CASSGLAGYNEQFF,few,TRBJ2-1,TRBD2,TRBV18
TGTGCCAGCAGCTTTCGACAGGGGATCAAAAACATTCAGTACTTC,CASSFRQGIKNIQYF,few,TRBJ2-4,TRBD1,TRBV7-2
TGTGCCAGCAGCTTAGCGGACAGGGCGGGTTTGGACATTCAGTACTTC,CASSLADRAGLDIQYF,-,TRBJ2-4,TRBD1,TRBV11-2
TGTGCCAGCAGCCATCGCCCGGGAGCGGTGATAGACGAGCAGTACTTC,CASSHRPGAVIDEQYF,-,TRBJ2-7,-,TRBV11-2
TGTGCCAGCAGCTTAGCGAGGACAGGGGCCCACGAGCAGTACTTC,CASSLARTGAHEQYF,-,TRBJ2-7,TRBD1,TRBV7-9
TGCAGTGCTCTAAGAGCAGGGGGTACGGATTCACCCCTCCACTTT,CSALRAGGTDSPLHF,-,TRBJ1-6,TRBD1,TRBV20-1
TGCAGTGCTGGGCGGGGTCGGGCACACACAGATACGCAGTATTTT,CSAGRGRAHTDTQYF,few,TRBJ2-3,-,TRBV20-1
TGTGCCAGCAGCTCCCGGTCATCAGGAACCGGGGAGCTGTTTTTT,CASSSRSSGTGELFF,-,TRBJ2-2,-,TRBV11-3
TGCGCCAGCAGTGTAGGGACCGATGGCTACACCTTC,CASSVGTDGYTF,-,TRBJ1-2,-,TRBV5-1
TGTGCCAGCAGCGTATACCCCCCAGATACGCAGTATTTT,CASSVYPPDTQYF,-,TRBJ2-3,-,TRBV9
TGTGCCAGCGCCGAGGACAGGACGCCCTACGAGCAGTACTTC,CASAEDRTPYEQYF,few,TRBJ2-7,TRBD1,TRBV6-1
TGTGCCAGCAGCTTGCTAGTCATCGGACTAAGCCAGGAGGCAGATACGCAGTATTTT,CASSLLVIGLSQEADTQYF,few,TRBJ2-3,-,TRBV5-4
TGTGCCAGCAGCTTAGGGGTCCCGGGTAGGACTGAAGCTTTCTTT,CASSLGVPGRTEAFF,many,TRBJ1-1,-,TRBV7-2
TGTGCCAGCAGCCCCGCGAGAGTCTATGGCTACACCTTC,CASSPARVYGYTF,few,TRBJ1-2,-,TRBV7-2
TGCAGCGTCGCGTTTGGGGCCTACGAGCAGTACTTC,CSVAFGAYEQYF,-,TRBJ2-7,-,TRBV29-1
TGTGCTAGTGGTCCTAGCGGGGCCAGCACAGATACGCAGTATTTT,CASGPSGASTDTQYF,-,TRBJ2-3,TRBD2,TRBV12-5
TGTGCCAGCAGTTACGTCGGGAGGGGCCAGTACATTCAGTACTTC,CASSYVGRGQYIQYF,-,TRBJ2-4,TRBD2,TRBV6-5
TGTGCCACGTACCCTTATTCGGGCGCAGATACGCAGTATTTT,CATYPYSGADTQYF,-,TRBJ2-3,-,TRBV27
TGTGCCAGCAGCGCCGGACAGGGGGGCTATGGCTACACCTTC,CASSAGQGGYGYTF,-,TRBJ1-2,TRBD1,TRBV9
TGTGCCAGCGGACGCATTGGGTCTTTCTTT,CASGRIGSFF,many,TRBJ1-1,-,TRBV12-3/TRBV12-4
TGCAGTGCTAGTGGTGGCAGAATGAACACTGAAGCTTTCTTT,CSASGGRMNTEAFF,-,TRBJ1-1,-,TRBV20-1
TGCAGTGCTAGAGCCGCCGGACCGGGGTCTAACACTGAAGCTTTCTTT,CSARAAGPGSNTEAFF,-,TRBJ1-1,-,TRBV20-1
TGCAGTGCTCGTGAAGGGCTGGATTCGCAGTATTTT,CSAREGLDSQYF,-,TRBJ2-3,-,TRBV20-1
TGCAGCGCAACCCACTCCTACAATGAGCAGTTCTTC,CSATHSYNEQFF,few,TRBJ2-1,-,TRBV29-1
TGTGCCAGCAGCTTAGGAGTCCGTCGGGCTTTCTTT,CASSLGVRRAFF,few,TRBJ1-1,-,TRBV11-2
TGTGCCAGCAGTTACTGGGACAGGGACGGAAATGAGCAGTTCTTC,CASSYWDRDGNEQFF,few,TRBJ2-1,TRBD1,TRBV6-2/TRBV6-3
TGTGCCACCCACGCTTCCGGGGGGGCCGTGGGAGATACGCAGTATTTT,CATHASGGAVGDTQYF,few,TRBJ2-3,TRBD2,TRBV10-3
TGTGCTACCAGCACGGACTACATACTATACGAGCAGTACTTC,CATSTDYILYEQYF,-,TRBJ2-7,-,TRBV2
TGCGCCAGCAGAGTTGAAGCCTCTGGGGCCAACGTCCTGACTTTC,CASRVEASGANVLTF,few,TRBJ2-6,-,TRBV5-1
TGTGCCAGCAGTTTTTCTAGCGGGAATGAGCAGTTCTTC,CASSFSSGNEQFF,few,TRBJ2-1,TRBD2,TRBV27
TGTGCCAGCAGTTACGGCGGCAGGAAGGTAGATACGCAGTATTTT,CASSYGGRKVDTQYF,-,TRBJ2-3,-,TRBV6-2/TRBV6-3
TGTGCCAGCAGCGTAGACGTCGCGCCCTACGAGCAGTACTTC,CASSVDVAPYEQYF,few,TRBJ2-7,-,TRBV9
TGTGCCACCAGTGATGGACAGGGGGTAAATCAGCCCCAGCATTTT,CATSDGQGVNQPQHF,once,TRBJ1-5,TRBD1,TRBV24-1
TGCAGTGCTAGGGGAGCAGGGGGATTCTACAATGAGCAGTTCTTC,CSARGAGGFYNEQFF,few,TRBJ2-1,TRBD1,TRBV20-1
TGTGCCAGCAGCTTCGCAGGGTCCAACTCCTACGAGCAGTACTTC,CASSFAGSNSYEQYF,-,TRBJ2-7,-,TRBV7-9
TGTGCCAGCAGTGAACGCCGGGACTGGTCATGGGAGCAGTACTTC,CASSERRDWSWEQYF,-,TRBJ2-7,-,TRBV2
TGTGCCAGCAGCCGTTTTCCGGGACTCCCGTACAATGAGCAGTTCTTC,CASSRFPGLPYNEQFF,-,TRBJ2-1,-,TRBV7-2
TGCGCCAGCAGCTTCGGGACCCTCGAGGGAAACACCATATATTTT,CASSFGTLEGNTIYF,-,TRBJ1-3,-,TRBV5-1
TGCAGTGCCATGGACTGGCACACAGATTCGAATACGCAGTATTTT,CSAMDWHTDSNTQYF,few,TRBJ2-3,-,TRBV20-1
TGTGCCTGGAGAACTACAGTGAACACTGAAGCTTTCTTT,CAWRTTVNTEAFF,-,TRBJ1-1,-,TRBV30
TGCAGTGCTATCCGGACAGGGTTTGAGACTGAAGCTTTCTTT,CSAIRTGFETEAFF,few,TRBJ1-1,TRBD1,TRBV20-1
TGCAGTGCTAGCCCAGCGGGCAGCGACTACGAGCAGTACTTC,CSASPAGSDYEQYF,few,TRBJ2-7,-,TRBV20-1
TGTGCCAGCAGGAGACTAGCGGCTTTTAAGGATGAGCAGTTCTTC,CASRRLAAFKDEQFF,few,TRBJ2-1,TRBD2,TRBV6-2/TRBV6-3
TGTGCCAGCAGCTTAGCGGGCGGGCATCAGCCCCAGCATTTT,CASSLAGGHQPQHF,few,TRBJ1-5,-,TRBV7-2
TGCGCCAGCAGCTTGGGGTTGGGTGAGGTGAAGAACATTCAGTACTTC,CASSLGLGEVKNIQYF,few,TRBJ2-4,-,TRBV5-1
TGCAGTGCTCGGGGTAGGGGGGGGTTAAATGAGCAGTTCTTC,CSARGRGGLNEQFF,few,TRBJ2-1,-,TRBV20-1
TGTGCCAGCTCACCACAACAGGGGGCGGGGTACGAGCAGTACTTC,CASSPQQGAGYEQYF,few,TRBJ2-7,TRBD1,TRBV18
TGCAGTGCTAGTGAGGGAGCCAAAAACATTCAGTACTTC,CSASEGAKNIQYF,-,TRBJ2-4,-,TRBV20-1
TGCGCCAGCAGCTTGGCCTTGTTACGGGACAGAAAGCAGTTCTTC,CASSLALLRDRKQFF,-,TRBJ2-1,TRBD1,TRBV5-1
TGTGCCAGCAGTTATCGGACGGCGAACACCGGGGAGCTGTTTTTT,CASSYRTANTGELFF,few,TRBJ2-2,-,TRBV6-5
TGTGCCAGCAGCTTAGAGTCCGGGAGACCCTACGAGCAGTACTTC,CASSLESGRPYEQYF,-,TRBJ2-7,-,TRBV7-2
TGTGCCAGCAGCCCAAGGAGGGGGCGCGATGAGCAGTTCTTC,CASSPRRGRDEQFF,-,TRBJ2-1,-,TRBV9
TGTGCCAGCAGCTCACCCGGGATCTCCTACAATGAGCAGTTCTTC,CASSSPGISYNEQFF,few,TRBJ2-1,-,TRBV5-6
TGTGCCAGCAGTTTGGTCGCGAGATGGCATGAGCAGTTCTTC,CASSLVARWHEQFF,-,TRBJ2-1,-,TRBV27
TGTGCCAGCAGCAAAGTTGAGGGCAGCCCAGGCGATCAAGAGACCCAGTACTTC,CASSKVEGSPGDQETQYF,-,TRBJ2-5,-,TRBV21-1
TGCGCCAGCAGCTCGGAGGGACAGGGTTGGAATGAGCAGTTCTTC,CASSSEGQGWNEQFF,-,TRBJ2-1,TRBD1,TRBV5-1